This T cell receptor beta chain comes out of a study of shared clonotypes between healthy human individuals. Study-wide findings and caveats: Clonotype sharing among the donors was expected to vary with sequencing depth. Limited genetic and exposure-history diversity came from having few donors.

The naive CD8 fraction comprised CD45RO-negative cells positively selected for CCR7 and excluded terminally differentiated effector memory CD45RA+ cells. None of the donors, who were healthy HIV-negative adults, had recently had acute infections or vaccinations. Only Caucasian adults living in Nashville, Tennessee served as donors. Sequencing was performed with immunoSEQ multiplex PCR; in TCRdb, only in-frame clones are kept and a portion is missing. The data contain roughly 2,000,000 clones, about 95% of them singletons. Remarks on this clone: Its antigen is still unknown. Other nucleotide sequences in the sample specify the same CDR3.

This CDR3 is built from 12 residues. The germline CDR1 and CDR2 sequences are SQVTM and ANQGSEA. V was shortened by 3 bases and J by 4 bases, with 9 bases between the two germline ends. Material for sequencing was naive CD8+ T cells sorted from blood. The TCR was taken from a man aged 18-30 years in good health. V and J are TRBV29-1 and TRBJ1-2; TRBD1 is a possible D gene (6 bases). CDR3 bases: TGCAGCGTTGAGTCAGGGGTCTATGGCTACACCTTC. Translated, it gives CSVESGVYGYTF.